This T cell receptor beta chain was recorded in a study of beta chain features in type 1 diabetes. General study results and limits: In type 1 diabetes patients, VDJ junctions had fewer insertions; deletions at these junctions were more frequent. The study found that naive, central memory and Treg TCRB repertoires appeared more similar in patients than in healthy donors. A possible short-template PCR bias applies equally to patients and controls. Shorter TCRB CDR3s, moderately but significantly so, marked every one of the four CD4+ subsets in Type 1 diabetes patients.

Trimming removed 4 bases from V and 12 bases from J; junction bases left unmatched: 7. The CDR3 consists of 13 residues. Germline CDR1 reads SQVTM; CDR2 reads ANQGSEA. The table lists this clone with a few counts. Its antigen is not known. Investigators reverse transcribed all isolated RNA, so they sequenced expressed TCRB transcripts. The method was immunoSEQ multiplex PCR; TCRdb's version includes in-frame clones alone and lacks a portion of them. The sample records 400,000 or so clones, 10% to 15% being singletons. J is TRBJ2-1 and V is TRBV29-1; 12 nucleotides align to TRBD2. The sequencing input was naive CD4+ T cells from blood. This sequence was found in a woman younger than 30 with type 1 diabetes. CDR3 nucleotide sequence: TGCAGCGTTGGGGGACTAGCGGGTGCAGGGCAGTTCTTC. Its protein product is CSVGGLAGAGQFF.